This T cell receptor beta chain appears in the sequencing data of a study of blood T cell repertoires in COVID-19. On the study more broadly: Sources were T cells, B-cell-depleted T cells, or PBMCs; the material itself was cDNA or gDNA.

This CDR3 comprises 15 residues. Germline lookup yields CDR1 MNHEY and CDR2 SMNVEV (reference sequence). Trimming took 0 bases from V and 2 from J, leaving 10 bases between them. Authors' analysis steps: Cell counts per sample came from amplifying reference gene primers. Only in-frame clones appear in the TCRdb table, and some are missing; sequencing was by immunoSEQ multiplex PCR. The V and J calls and clone size are taken from that table; D and trimming were inferred from the DNA. Of over 300,000 clones in the sample, 89% are singletons; the top ten hold under 6.5%. Worth noting for this clone: This CDR3 is also generated by other DNA sequences in the sample.

This receptor was taken from a man between 18 and 29 years old who had recovered from COVID-19. The rearrangement links TRBV27 to TRBJ1-2; D is possibly TRBD1 (6 bases). Sequences were obtained from peripheral blood. In DNA, the CDR3 is TGTGCCAGCAGTTTATCCCCAACAGGGAACTATGGCTACACCTTC. Translation: CASSLSPTGNYGYTF.